This T cell receptor beta chain was recorded in a study of shared clonotypes between healthy human individuals. The CDR3 runs to 15 residues. The germline V and J ends were trimmed by 4 bases and 7 bases, with 17 bases remaining between them. The germline V gene has CDR1 SGHNT and CDR2 YYREEE (reference sequence). The method was immunoSEQ multiplex PCR; TCRdb's version includes in-frame clones alone and lacks a portion of them. The sample holds about 2.4 million clones, 90% to 95% seen once. This rearrangement joins TRBV5-4 to TRBJ2-2; possibly TRBD1 for D (8 bases). The sequenced material came from naive CD4+ T cells sorted from blood. As to subset: CD45RA+ positively selected. This receptor was obtained from a man younger than 35 in good health. The CDR3 DNA follows: TGTGCCAGCAGCCGAGCGGGACAGGTCGGCGGGGAGCTGTTTTTT. Its translation is CASSRAGQVGGELFF.